These T cell receptor beta chains were read from a single sample in a study of regulatory T cells in long-lasting Graves disease. TCRdb called the multiplex PCR reads again in MiXCR, with one record for every CDR3 protein. The top ten hold about 42% of the sample, which has over 650,000 distinct CDR3 sequences, around 30% seen once. The sequencing here drew on peripheral blood mononuclear cells (PBMCs), taken when the disease was refractory, from a patient treated with antithyroid drugs. These receptors all stem from a female donor with Graves disease. Each CDR3 is given with its conserved first and last residue. D genes are given only for firm matches. The size field is filled for only some rows; it gives once, few, many or a size class.

v_call	j_call	clone_size	d_call	cdr3_nt	cdr3_aa
TRBV6-1	TRBJ1-2	many	.	TGTGCCAGCAGTGAAATGGGGACCTATGGCTACACCTTC	CASSEMGTYGYTF
TRBV19	TRBJ1-5	once	.	TGTGCCAGTAGAGAGCTGCGGGAATTAAATCAGCCCCAGCATTTT	CASRELRELNQPQHF
TRBV28	TRBJ1-6	.	.	TGTGCCAGCAGAAACCGAGACCAACGTGGCTATAATTCACCCCTCCACTTT	CASRNRDQRGYNSPLHF
TRBV6-1	TRBJ1-2	.	.	TGTGCCAGCAGTCCCCAGGACGCGGCCTATGGCTACACCTTC	CASSPQDAAYGYTF
TRBV7-2	TRBJ2-5	many	TRBD2	TGTGCCAGCAGCTCAGCGGGAGGGCTTGGCCAAGAGACCCAGTACTTC	CASSSAGGLGQETQYF
TRBV5-5	TRBJ2-5	.	TRBD1	TGTGCCAGCAGCTTGGAACCCCTTCCGGGACAGAGGGGCCAAGAGACCCAGTACTTC	CASSLEPLPGQRGQETQYF
TRBV5-4	TRBJ2-1	few	TRBD2	TGTGCCAGCAGCCAACCCGGGACTAGCGCCTATAATGAGCAGTTCTTC	CASSQPGTSAYNEQFF
TRBV12-3/TRBV12-4	TRBJ1-1	.	.	TGTGCCAGCACCCCTCTAAGGAACACTGAAGCTTTCTTT	CASTPLRNTEAFF
TRBV5-1	TRBJ1-2	.	.	TGCGCCAGCAGCTTGAAGGCAGAGGCTAACTATGGCTACACCTTC	CASSLKAEANYGYTF
TRBV7-9	TRBJ1-1	.	.	TGTGCCAGCAGCCTACAGGACACTGAAGCTTTCTTT	CASSLQDTEAFF
TRBV11-2	TRBJ1-1	many	.	TGTGCCAGCAGCCCCCAGTACGGGGGCACTGAAGCTTTCTTT	CASSPQYGGTEAFF
TRBV30	TRBJ1-5	few	.	TGTGCCTGGAGTGAGGGGGGCAATCAGCCCCAGCATTTT	CAWSEGGNQPQHF
TRBV20-1	TRBJ1-2	few	.	TGCAGTGCTAGAAACGGGCCCTATGGCTACACCTTC	CSARNGPYGYTF
TRBV6-5	TRBJ2-3	.	.	TGTGCCAGCAGTTACTCGGATACGCAGTATTTT	CASSYSDTQYF
TRBV30	TRBJ1-3	once	TRBD1	TGTGCCTGGAGTGGACCCACAGGGGGCTCTGGAAACACCATATATTTT	CAWSGPTGGSGNTIYF
TRBV20-1	TRBJ2-7	.	TRBD2	TGCAGTGCCTTCAGACTAGCGGATTCCGAGCAGTACTTC	CSAFRLADSEQYF
TRBV12-3/TRBV12-4	TRBJ2-5	many	.	TGTGCCAGCAGTTTTAGCCAGGGAGAAGTGGAGACCCAGTACTTC	CASSFSQGEVETQYF
TRBV6-5	TRBJ1-1	few	.	TGTGCCAGCAGTTACGGGGGCGGAGGGACTGAAGCTTTCTTT	CASSYGGGGTEAFF
TRBV6-1	TRBJ2-2	.	.	TGTGCCAGCAGTGAAGCGCCACAGGGTAACACCGGGGAGCTGTTTTTT	CASSEAPQGNTGELFF
TRBV29-1	TRBJ1-2	few	.	TGCAGCGTTGCGGGGACTGAGGGTGTTGGCTACACCTTC	CSVAGTEGVGYTF
TRBV12-3/TRBV12-4	TRBJ2-2	few	TRBD1	TGTGCCAGCAGTACCCCCGGGACAGGGAACACCGGGGAGCTGTTTTTT	CASSTPGTGNTGELFF
TRBV5-1	TRBJ1-2	many	TRBD1	TGCGCCAGCAGCCCGGGACAGGCCGTCTATGGCTACACCTTC	CASSPGQAVYGYTF
TRBV28	TRBJ1-2	many	TRBD1	TGTGCCAGCAGTTTACGGACAGGGAGGGGTGTTCGTTATGGCTACACCTTC	CASSLRTGRGVRYGYTF